Below are 7 T cell receptor beta chains sequenced from a single sample in a study of cytomegalovirus exposure and HLA in healthy donors. 60 Vbeta and 13 Jbeta primers were used in PCR. Repertoires were generated with immunoSEQ multiplex PCR, while TCRdb's copy carries only in-frame clones and drops some. The sample lists about 250,000 clones, under 80% occurring once. Sequencing was performed on PBMCs. These receptors originate from a female donor in good health and CMV-seronegative.

CDR3 coding DNA: TGTGCCATCAGTGAGAGCAGGACCGGGGAGCTGTTTTTT. Protein sequence: CAISESRTGELFF. The chain uses TRBV10-3 and TRBJ2-2; D unresolved. V shed 2 bases and J shed 5 bases, with 6 bases lying between them. This CDR3 has 13 residues. CDR1 is ENHRY and CDR2 is SYGVKD in the germline V gene.

Regarding this clone: This CDR3 is also generated by other DNA sequences in the sample. CDR3 protein: CASSLGPNTEAFF. Written as DNA, the CDR3 is TGTGCCAGCAGCCTGGGGCCTAACACTGAAGCTTTCTTT. V and J are TRBV27 and TRBJ1-1, with D maybe TRBD1 (5 bases). V lost 6 bases and J 2 bases, leaving 10 bases between the germline ends. The length of the CDR3 is 13 residues. Germline V CDR1 and CDR2: MNHEY, SMNVEV (reference sequence).

The chain couples TRBV7-9 to TRBJ1-2; 7 bases map to TRBD1. After removal of 5 bases from V and 4 bases from J, the junction contained 4 bases not matched to a gene. The CDR3 sequence is 13 residues long. The germline V gene encodes CDR1 SEHNR and CDR2 FQNEAQ (reference sequence). This CDR3 is CASSPQGPYGYTF. CDR3 sequence (DNA): TGTGCCAGCAGCCCACAGGGGCCCTATGGCTACACCTTC.

V usage is TRBV6-1 and J usage is TRBJ1-2, with a tentative D call TRBD1 (6 bases). The CDR3 contains 14 residues. V lost 5 bases to trimming and J lost 4 bases, with 14 bases between them. The V gene's germline CDR1 is MNHNS and CDR2 SASEGT. The CDR3 region has the DNA TGTGCCAGCAGTATACAGGGCTCCCTCTATGGCTACACCTTC. Protein sequence: CASSIQGSLYGYTF.

This chain uses TRBV5-1 with TRBJ2-5, with D perhaps TRBD2 (5 bases). Germline V lookup: CDR1 SGHRS, CDR2 YFSETQ. The CDR3 contains 12 residues. V was cut by 8 bases and J by 11 bases, with 19 bases left in between. As DNA, the CDR3 is TGCGCCAGTAGAGACGACCCTGGGGAGCAGTACTTC. Translation: CASRDDPGEQYF. The complete variable domain, with remaining parts taken from reference TRBV5-1 and TRBJ2-5, reads KAGVTQTPRYLIKTRGQQVTLSCSPISGHRSVSWYQQTPGQGLQFLFEYFSETQRNKGNFPGRFSGRQFSNSRSEMNVSTLELGDSALYLCASRDDPGEQYFGPGTRLLVL.

The genes are TRBV27 and TRBJ1-2; a possible D gene is TRBD1 (5 bases). Trimming shortened V by 0 bases and J by 7 bases, and 15 bases separated the two germline ends. The CDR3 is made up of 15 amino acids. Germline loops: CDR1 MNHEY, CDR2 SMNVEV (reference sequence). CDR3 sequence reads: CASSLSFRGVGGYTF. CDR3 coding DNA: TGTGCCAGCAGTTTATCGTTTCGGGGGGTTGGTGGCTACACCTTC.

This sequence joins TRBV5-5 and TRBJ2-2, with a possible D match to TRBD1 (6 bases). This CDR3 spans 14 amino acids. Germline loops: CDR1 SGHKS, CDR2 YYEKEE (reference sequence). V was pared by 6 bases and J by 4 bases, with 13 bases between. CDR3 DNA sequence: TGTGCCAGCACAGAACAGGGCAGCACCGGGGAGCTGTTTTTT. Protein sequence: CASTEQGSTGELFF.